A selection of T cell receptor beta chains follows, all from one sample in a study of follicular helper T cells after annual influenza vaccination. Repertoires were generated with immunoSEQ multiplex PCR, while TCRdb's copy carries only in-frame clones and drops some. The repertoire holds thousands of clones, with about 80% as singletons. The material was CXCR5+ CD38- circulating T follicular helper cells from blood, obtained 7 days after influenza vaccination. These receptors came from an adult who received the influenza vaccine. The CDR3 runs from the conserved cysteine through the conserved F or W. D genes are given only for firm matches. Clone size is stated in some rows and not others, as once, few, many or a class when expanded.

d_call: TRBD1
v_call: TRBV7-2
j_call: TRBJ1-2
cdr3_length: 15
clone_size: .
cdr3_nt: TGTGCCAGCAGCAGGGACAGGGTGGGATTCTATGGCTACACCTTC
cdr3_aa: CASSRDRVGFYGYTF

d_call: .
v_call: TRBV28
j_call: TRBJ1-1
cdr3_length: 14
clone_size: .
cdr3_nt: TGTGCCAGCAGTCTATGGGTGGCGAGCACTGAAGCTTTCTTT
cdr3_aa: CASSLWVASTEAFF

d_call: .
v_call: TRBV27
j_call: TRBJ1-2
cdr3_length: 14
clone_size: .
cdr3_nt: TGTGCCAGCAGTCCCCACCGTTCGGTCGGGGGCTACACCTTC
cdr3_aa: CASSPHRSVGGYTF

d_call: TRBD1
v_call: TRBV5-1
j_call: TRBJ1-2
cdr3_length: 13
clone_size: few
cdr3_nt: TGCGCCAGCAGCTTACAGGGGCGCGATGGCTACACCTTC
cdr3_aa: CASSLQGRDGYTF

d_call: .
v_call: TRBV7-9
j_call: TRBJ2-1
cdr3_length: 15
clone_size: .
cdr3_nt: TGTGCCAGCAGCTTCCCGGGAAAAACCTACAATGAGCAGTTCTTC
cdr3_aa: CASSFPGKTYNEQFF

d_call: TRBD2
v_call: TRBV5-4
j_call: TRBJ2-5
cdr3_length: 16
clone_size: .
cdr3_nt: TGTGCCAGCAGCACGGAGGGACTAGCGGCTCAAGAGACCCAGTACTTC
cdr3_aa: CASSTEGLAAQETQYF

d_call: .
v_call: TRBV4-1
j_call: TRBJ1-2
cdr3_length: 14
clone_size: .
cdr3_nt: TGCGCCAGCACCAGGGGAGGACTAGGGTATGGCTACACCTTC
cdr3_aa: CASTRGGLGYGYTF

d_call: .
v_call: TRBV29-1
j_call: TRBJ1-5
cdr3_length: 12
clone_size: .
cdr3_nt: TGCAGCGTACAGGTGGGGAATCAGCCCCAGCATTTT
cdr3_aa: CSVQVGNQPQHF

d_call: .
v_call: TRBV6-6
j_call: TRBJ2-2
cdr3_length: 15
clone_size: once
cdr3_nt: TGTGCCAGCAGCCGAAAAGGCGGGGAAACCGGGGAGCTGTTTTTT
cdr3_aa: CASSRKGGETGELFF

d_call: .
v_call: TRBV7-3
j_call: TRBJ1-2
cdr3_length: 13
clone_size: few
cdr3_nt: TGTGCCAGCAGCCCCGGGGGCGACGATGGCTACACCTTC
cdr3_aa: CASSPGGDDGYTF

d_call: .
v_call: TRBV7-2
j_call: TRBJ1-6
cdr3_length: 13
clone_size: .
cdr3_nt: TGTGCCAGCATGAAACAGACTGGCTCACCCCTCCACTTT
cdr3_aa: CASMKQTGSPLHF

d_call: .
v_call: TRBV28
j_call: TRBJ1-2
cdr3_length: 13
clone_size: .
cdr3_nt: TGTGCCAGCCGACCTGGGACGGACTATGGCTACACCTTC
cdr3_aa: CASRPGTDYGYTF

d_call: TRBD1
v_call: TRBV14
j_call: TRBJ1-2
cdr3_length: 16
clone_size: .
cdr3_nt: TGTGCCAGCAGCCGAGCCGGGACAGGGCCAAACTATGGCTACACCTTC
cdr3_aa: CASSRAGTGPNYGYTF

d_call: TRBD2
v_call: TRBV11-3
j_call: TRBJ2-1
cdr3_length: 14
clone_size: .
cdr3_nt: TGTGCCAGCAGCTCTGGACTAGCGTACAATGAGCAGTTCTTC
cdr3_aa: CASSSGLAYNEQFF

d_call: TRBD2
v_call: TRBV2
j_call: TRBJ2-3
cdr3_length: 14
clone_size: .
cdr3_nt: TGTGCCAGCAGTCGGGGGGGCCTCACAGATACGCAGTATTTT
cdr3_aa: CASSRGGLTDTQYF

d_call: .
v_call: TRBV5-1
j_call: TRBJ2-6
cdr3_length: 18
clone_size: .
cdr3_nt: TGCGCCAGCAGCGACAACAGGGTTTCTCACTCTGGGGCCAACGTCCTGACTTTC
cdr3_aa: CASSDNRVSHSGANVLTF

d_call: .
v_call: TRBV4-1
j_call: TRBJ1-4
cdr3_length: 13
clone_size: once
cdr3_nt: TGCGCCAGCAGCCAAGATAGGGTTGAAAAACTGTTTTTT
cdr3_aa: CASSQDRVEKLFF

d_call: TRBD1
v_call: TRBV18
j_call: TRBJ2-1
cdr3_length: 15
clone_size: .
cdr3_nt: TGTGCCAGCTCATTCACCGGGACAGGGATCGATGAGCAGTTCTTC
cdr3_aa: CASSFTGTGIDEQFF

d_call: TRBD1
v_call: TRBV28
j_call: TRBJ2-3
cdr3_length: 14
clone_size: once
cdr3_nt: TGTGCCAGCAGTACCTCGACAGGGACAGATACGCAGTATTTT
cdr3_aa: CASSTSTGTDTQYF

d_call: TRBD1
v_call: TRBV5-1
j_call: TRBJ2-2
cdr3_length: 18
clone_size: .
cdr3_nt: TGCGCCAGCAGCTTGCCGACGGACAGGGGTACGGGTTCCGGGGAGCTGTTTTTT
cdr3_aa: CASSLPTDRGTGSGELFF

d_call: .
v_call: TRBV7-9
j_call: TRBJ1-3
cdr3_length: 15
clone_size: .
cdr3_nt: TGTGCCAGCAGCTTAGGGGCGGTTTCTGGAAACACCATATATTTT
cdr3_aa: CASSLGAVSGNTIYF

d_call: .
v_call: TRBV19
j_call: TRBJ1-5
cdr3_length: 15
clone_size: .
cdr3_nt: TGTGCCAGTAGTATCGGGGGGGCGGACAATCAGCCCCAGCATTTT
cdr3_aa: CASSIGGADNQPQHF

d_call: .
v_call: TRBV28
j_call: TRBJ2-1
cdr3_length: 18
clone_size: .
cdr3_nt: TGTGCCAGCATCCCCCAGTGGGGGGCCCACGGCTCCTACAATGAGCAGTTCTTC
cdr3_aa: CASIPQWGAHGSYNEQFF

d_call: TRBD2
v_call: TRBV27
j_call: TRBJ2-1
cdr3_length: 17
clone_size: once
cdr3_nt: TGTGCCAGCAGTTTATGGGACCAGCGGGGGGGTGGCAATGAGCAGTTCTTC
cdr3_aa: CASSLWDQRGGGNEQFF

d_call: .
v_call: TRBV23-1
j_call: TRBJ2-1
cdr3_length: 16
clone_size: .
cdr3_nt: TGCGCCAGCAGTCAACGGGACAAGACCACAGAGAATGAGCAGTTCTTC
cdr3_aa: CASSQRDKTTENEQFF

d_call: TRBD2
v_call: TRBV18
j_call: TRBJ2-1
cdr3_length: 16
clone_size: .
cdr3_nt: TGTGCCAGCTCACCACGGTTTGCGGGAGGGAACAATGGGCAGTTCTTC
cdr3_aa: CASSPRFAGGNNGQFF

d_call: .
v_call: TRBV28
j_call: TRBJ1-5
cdr3_length: 15
clone_size: few
cdr3_nt: TGTGCCAGCAGTTTAGGGGGGACGTACAATCAGCCCCAGCATTTT
cdr3_aa: CASSLGGTYNQPQHF

d_call: .
v_call: TRBV7-8
j_call: TRBJ1-4
cdr3_length: 13
clone_size: .
cdr3_nt: TGTGCCAGCAGCTTTTCCGTGATGGAAAAACTGTTTTTT
cdr3_aa: CASSFSVMEKLFF

d_call: TRBD1
v_call: TRBV6-1
j_call: TRBJ1-4
cdr3_length: 14
clone_size: .
cdr3_nt: TGTGCCAGCATGCCGACAGGGCTTAATGAAAAACTGTTTTTT
cdr3_aa: CASMPTGLNEKLFF

d_call: TRBD2
v_call: TRBV5-1
j_call: TRBJ2-3
cdr3_length: 14
clone_size: .
cdr3_nt: TGCGCCAGCAGGTTAGCGGGGGGCACAGATACGCAGTATTTT
cdr3_aa: CASRLAGGTDTQYF

d_call: .
v_call: TRBV6-5
j_call: TRBJ1-1
cdr3_length: 15
clone_size: .
cdr3_nt: TGTGCCAGCAGTAAAAACAGGGATGCAAACACTGAAGCTTTCTTT
cdr3_aa: CASSKNRDANTEAFF

d_call: TRBD1
v_call: TRBV4-1
j_call: TRBJ2-3
cdr3_length: 17
clone_size: .
cdr3_nt: TGCGCCAGCAGCAAAGGGGGCCAACAGGCGTTGAAAGATACGCAGTATTTT
cdr3_aa: CASSKGGQQALKDTQYF

d_call: TRBD1
v_call: TRBV11-2
j_call: TRBJ1-2
cdr3_length: 16
clone_size: .
cdr3_nt: TGTGCCAGCAGCCCCGCGGGTCAGGGGGAGCTGGTTGGCTACACCTTC
cdr3_aa: CASSPAGQGELVGYTF

d_call: .
v_call: TRBV19
j_call: TRBJ2-1
cdr3_length: 15
clone_size: once
cdr3_nt: TGTGCCAGTAGTAAGGGCAGGTGGGGACACAATGAGCAGTTCTTC
cdr3_aa: CASSKGRWGHNEQFF

d_call: .
v_call: TRBV9
j_call: TRBJ1-2
cdr3_length: 15
clone_size: .
cdr3_nt: TGTGCCAGCAGCCCCTCCGGTGATGGAGGCTATGGCTACACCTTC
cdr3_aa: CASSPSGDGGYGYTF

d_call: .
v_call: TRBV6-5
j_call: TRBJ1-2
cdr3_length: 14
clone_size: .
cdr3_nt: TGTGCCAGCAGTCGCCAGGCCTTTAACTATGGCTACACCTTC
cdr3_aa: CASSRQAFNYGYTF

d_call: TRBD2
v_call: TRBV6-1
j_call: TRBJ2-3
cdr3_length: 19
clone_size: .
cdr3_nt: TGTGCCAGCAGTGATAAGTGGCTAGCGGGTGCCTCTAGCACAGATACGCAGTATTTT
cdr3_aa: CASSDKWLAGASSTDTQYF

d_call: .
v_call: TRBV7-9
j_call: TRBJ1-3
cdr3_length: 19
clone_size: .
cdr3_nt: TGTGCCAGCAGCTTAGAACTGCGGGTAAACTTGGACGCTGGAAACACCATATATTTT
cdr3_aa: CASSLELRVNLDAGNTIYF

d_call: .
v_call: TRBV2
j_call: TRBJ1-5
cdr3_length: 14
clone_size: .
cdr3_nt: TGTGCCAGCAGTGGGGGGGAAAAAAATCAGCCCCAGCATTTT
cdr3_aa: CASSGGEKNQPQHF

d_call: .
v_call: TRBV7-8
j_call: TRBJ2-2
cdr3_length: 10
clone_size: .
cdr3_nt: TGTGCCAGCAGGGGGGGGGAGCTGTTTTTT
cdr3_aa: CASRGGELFF

d_call: TRBD1
v_call: TRBV5-6
j_call: TRBJ2-2
cdr3_length: 16
clone_size: .
cdr3_nt: TGTGCCAGCAGCTTACAGGGGGCGCGGAACACCGGGGAGCTGTTTTTT
cdr3_aa: CASSLQGARNTGELFF

d_call: .
v_call: TRBV28
j_call: TRBJ2-1
cdr3_length: 15
clone_size: .
cdr3_nt: TGTGCCAGCAGTCCCGGGGTTGGGGGGGCGAATGAGCAGTTCTTC
cdr3_aa: CASSPGVGGANEQFF

d_call: .
v_call: TRBV10-2
j_call: TRBJ2-2
cdr3_length: 16
clone_size: .
cdr3_nt: TGCGCCAGCAGTGGTGGGGGAAGTTTGAACACCGGGGAGCTGTTTTTT
cdr3_aa: CASSGGGSLNTGELFF

d_call: TRBD1
v_call: TRBV5-1
j_call: TRBJ2-1
cdr3_length: 14
clone_size: .
cdr3_nt: TGCGCCAGCAGCCGAATAGGGGACAGCAATGAGCAGTTCTTC
cdr3_aa: CASSRIGDSNEQFF

d_call: TRBD1
v_call: TRBV7-3
j_call: TRBJ1-2
cdr3_length: 14
clone_size: once
cdr3_nt: TGTGCCAGCAGCCCGGGGACAGGGGGCGAAGGCTACACCTTC
cdr3_aa: CASSPGTGGEGYTF

d_call: .
v_call: TRBV2
j_call: TRBJ2-1
cdr3_length: 15
clone_size: .
cdr3_nt: TGTGCCAGCAGTGAATACAAGTCCGTTCGGAATGAGCAGTTCTTC
cdr3_aa: CASSEYKSVRNEQFF

d_call: .
v_call: TRBV7-3
j_call: TRBJ1-4
cdr3_length: 13
clone_size: .
cdr3_nt: TGTGCCAGCAGCACCCGACCTAATGAAAAACTGTTTTTT
cdr3_aa: CASSTRPNEKLFF

d_call: .
v_call: TRBV30
j_call: TRBJ2-2
cdr3_length: 13
clone_size: .
cdr3_nt: TGTGCCTGGAGTGTAGGAGGAACCGGGGAGCTGTTTTTT
cdr3_aa: CAWSVGGTGELFF

d_call: .
v_call: TRBV6-1
j_call: TRBJ1-1
cdr3_length: 14
clone_size: .
cdr3_nt: TGTGCCAGCAGTGAAAGGGGTATGAACACTGAAGCTTTCTTT
cdr3_aa: CASSERGMNTEAFF

d_call: .
v_call: TRBV5-1
j_call: TRBJ2-1
cdr3_length: 21
clone_size: .
cdr3_nt: TGCGCCAGCAGCTCCAAATACGACAGGTTTTCGCCCTTGAGCTCCTACAATGAGCAGTTCTTC
cdr3_aa: CASSSKYDRFSPLSSYNEQFF

d_call: .
v_call: TRBV6-6
j_call: TRBJ1-5
cdr3_length: 14
clone_size: .
cdr3_nt: TGTGCCAGCAGTTGGGAAGGGACCCGTTCCGCCCAGCATTTT
cdr3_aa: CASSWEGTRSAQHF

d_call: TRBD1
v_call: TRBV6-1
j_call: TRBJ2-2
cdr3_length: 14
clone_size: .
cdr3_nt: TGTGCCAGTTCCCGGGACAGCCCAACCGGGGAGCTGTTTTTT
cdr3_aa: CASSRDSPTGELFF

d_call: .
v_call: TRBV19
j_call: TRBJ1-6
cdr3_length: 15
clone_size: .
cdr3_nt: TGTGCCAGTAGTATATTCGGCCCCTTGGATTCACCCCTCCACTTT
cdr3_aa: CASSIFGPLDSPLHF

d_call: .
v_call: TRBV4-3
j_call: TRBJ1-5
cdr3_length: 14
clone_size: once
cdr3_nt: TGCGCCAGCAGCCTCTCCTTGGCCAAACAGCCCCAGCATTTT
cdr3_aa: CASSLSLAKQPQHF

d_call: .
v_call: TRBV5-6
j_call: TRBJ2-3
cdr3_length: 12
clone_size: .
cdr3_nt: TGTGCCAGCAGGGAGGGGGCGGGTACGCAGTATTTT
cdr3_aa: CASREGAGTQYF

d_call: TRBD1
v_call: TRBV19
j_call: TRBJ1-2
cdr3_length: 17
clone_size: .
cdr3_nt: TGTGCCAGTAGTAATCCCAGGGGGCGCTTTGACGACTATGGCTACACCTTC
cdr3_aa: CASSNPRGRFDDYGYTF

d_call: TRBD2
v_call: TRBV5-4
j_call: TRBJ2-1
cdr3_length: 14
clone_size: .
cdr3_nt: TGTGCCAGCAGCCCGGGACTAGTGAGGAATGAGCAGTTCTTC
cdr3_aa: CASSPGLVRNEQFF